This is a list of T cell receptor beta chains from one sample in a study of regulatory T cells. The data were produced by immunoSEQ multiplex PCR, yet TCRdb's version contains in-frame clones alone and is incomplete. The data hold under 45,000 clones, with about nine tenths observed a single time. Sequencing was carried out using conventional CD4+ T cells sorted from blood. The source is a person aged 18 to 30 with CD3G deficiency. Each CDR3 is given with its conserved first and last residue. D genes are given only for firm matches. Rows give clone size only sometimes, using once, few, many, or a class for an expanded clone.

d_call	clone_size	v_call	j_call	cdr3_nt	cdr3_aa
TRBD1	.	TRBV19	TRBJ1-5	TGTGCCAGTAGTATGATCTTGGGACAGGGCCTCAATCAGCCCCAGCATTTT	CASSMILGQGLNQPQHF
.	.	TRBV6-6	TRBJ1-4	TGTGCCAGCTCCTCTCCCCCCGAAAAACTGTTTTTT	CASSSPPEKLFF
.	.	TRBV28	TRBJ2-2	TGTGCCAGCAGTTCCGGCGGTTCTGCGAACACCGGGGAGCTGTTTTTT	CASSSGGSANTGELFF
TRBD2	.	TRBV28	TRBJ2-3	TGTGCCAGCAGTTCCCGACAACTAGCGGGAAGCACAGATACGCAGTATTTT	CASSSRQLAGSTDTQYF
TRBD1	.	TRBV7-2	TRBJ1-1	TGTGCCAGCAGCTTGGGGGGACAGGGTGCGTACACTGAAGCTTTCTTT	CASSLGGQGAYTEAFF
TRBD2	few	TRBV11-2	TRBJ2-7	TGTGCCAGCAGCATAAGCTCAATCGCGGGAGGTCCTTACGAGCAGTACTTC	CASSISSIAGGPYEQYF
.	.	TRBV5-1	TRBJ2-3	TGCGCCAGCAGCTTGACGGGGAGCACAGATACGCAGTATTTT	CASSLTGSTDTQYF
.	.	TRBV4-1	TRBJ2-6	TGCGCCAGCAGCCCCCACCCCCGGGGACCTGGGGCCAACGTCCTGACTTTC	CASSPHPRGPGANVLTF
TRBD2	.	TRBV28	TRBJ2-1	TGTGCCAGCAGCCCACCGACTAGCGGGAGAAGACATGAGCAGTTCTTC	CASSPPTSGRRHEQFF
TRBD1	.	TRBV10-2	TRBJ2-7	TGCGCCAGCAGTGCCGGGACAGGGGGCGCAGGACGGGAGCAGTACTTC	CASSAGTGGAGREQYF
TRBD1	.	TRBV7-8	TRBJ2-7	TGTGCCAGCAGCCCCTGGGGGACAGGGAATTACGAGCAGTACTTC	CASSPWGTGNYEQYF
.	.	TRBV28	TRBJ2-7	TGTGCCAGCAGGGCACGAGGATCCTCCTACGAGCAGTACTTC	CASRARGSSYEQYF
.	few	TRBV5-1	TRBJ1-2	TGCGCCAGCAGCTTGGGACCAGGGGACGGCTACACCTTC	CASSLGPGDGYTF
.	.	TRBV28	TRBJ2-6	TGTGCCAGCGGGACGGGGGCGCTTGGGGCCAACGTCCTGACTTTC	CASGTGALGANVLTF
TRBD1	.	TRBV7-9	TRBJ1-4	TGTGCCAGCAGCTCCATCCTGGGACAGGGTGGTGAAAAACTGTTTTTT	CASSSILGQGGEKLFF
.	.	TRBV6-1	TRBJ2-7	TGTGCCACCGCCCGGGAGTACTCCTACGAGCAGTACTTC	CATAREYSYEQYF